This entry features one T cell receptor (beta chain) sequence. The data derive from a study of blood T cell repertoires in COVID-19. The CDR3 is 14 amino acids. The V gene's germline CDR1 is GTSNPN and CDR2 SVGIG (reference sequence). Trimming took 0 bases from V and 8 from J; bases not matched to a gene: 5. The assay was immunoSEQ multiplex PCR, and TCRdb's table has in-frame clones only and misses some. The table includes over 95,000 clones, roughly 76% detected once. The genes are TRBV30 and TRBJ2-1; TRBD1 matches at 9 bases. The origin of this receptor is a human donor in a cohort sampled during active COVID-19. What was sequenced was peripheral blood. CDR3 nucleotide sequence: TGTGCCTGGAGTGTTGACAGGGGGGTCGATGAGCAGTTCTTC. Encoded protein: CAWSVDRGVDEQFF. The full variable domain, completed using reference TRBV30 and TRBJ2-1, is SQTIHQWPATLVQPVGSPLSLECTVEGTSNPNLYWYRQAAGRGLQLLFYSVGIGQISSEVPQNLSASRPQDRQFILSSKKLLLSDSGFYLCAWSVDRGVDEQFFGPGTRLTVL.